This TCR beta chain was obtained from a study of cytomegalovirus exposure and HLA in healthy donors. The V gene's germline CDR1 is KGHSH and CDR2 LQKENI. This CDR3 spans 14 amino acids. Trimming left V 3 bases short and J 2 bases short, with 8 bases between. The PCR contained 60 Vbeta and 13 Jbeta primers. Profiling relied on immunoSEQ multiplex PCR, and the TCRdb table lists in-frame clones only, not all of them. The table records 95,000 to 150,000 clones, around 78% of them present only once. This receptor was identified in a young man in good health and CMV-seropositive. The sequencing sample was made of PBMCs. V gene TRBV18 combines with J gene TRBJ1-3, with a tentative D call TRBD1 (5 bases). The CDR3 here is CASSPQGTGNTIYF. DNA of the CDR3: TGTGCCAGCTCACCCCAGGGAACTGGAAACACCATATATTTT.